This T cell receptor (beta chain) appears in the sequencing data of a study of Graves' ophthalmopathy and Graves' hyperthyroidism. Trimming took 0 bases from V and 4 from J, leaving 11 bases between them. Looked up from germline, CDR1 is LGHDT and CDR2 is YNNKEL (reference sequence). The CDR3 loop spans 15 amino acids. This clonotype showed up just a few times. Its antigen is undetermined. General observations from the study: Ophthalmopathy could be told apart from stable hyperthyroidism by a 13-signature model (about 89% sensitivity, around 81% specificity). Blood also held most thyroid clonotypes expanded above 0.001 frequency.

The authors amplified TCR beta CDR3 regions, and they did so from RNA transcripts for repertoire sequencing. HTBI-primed first-round RT-PCR preceded second-round multiplex PCR. TCRdb re-called the multiplex PCR reads through MiXCR, storing one row per CDR3 protein. The data contain about 390,000 distinct CDR3 sequences, roughly 17% of them singletons. The source of the PBMCs was approximately 9.5 ml of fresh peripheral blood. This clonotype was sampled from an adult woman with stable Graves' hyperthyroidism. The genes are TRBV3-1 and TRBJ2-3; unclear D gene. Material: peripheral blood. The DNA of the CDR3 is TGTGCCAGCAGCCAAGATCTAATTAGGGCAGATACGCAGTATTTT. It yields the protein CASSQDLIRADTQYF.